This T cell receptor beta chain was recovered during a study of T cells after yellow fever vaccination. Findings and caveats of the study: Reappearance after the booster was seen for most primary-vaccination clones, at 96% CD4 and less than 90% CD8.

TCRdb reprocessed the 5' RACE reads with MiXCR, giving one entry per CDR3 protein. This sample has 300,000 or so distinct CDR3 sequences, with 10% to 15% found just once. The V and J ends lost 3 bases and 5 bases respectively, with 8 bases between them. The V gene's germline CDR1 is SGHAT and CDR2 FQNNGV. This CDR3 comprises 13 residues. The sample holds many counts of this clonotype. Its cognate antigen is unknown. The origin of this receptor is a man aged 25-40 years who received the YFV17D yellow fever vaccine. V gene TRBV11-2 combines with J gene TRBJ2-1; D ambiguous. This sample comprised CD4+ T cells sorted from PBMCs, obtained 45 days after the yellow fever booster vaccination. CDR3 nucleotide sequence: TGTGCCAGCAGCTTGAAACTCAACAATGAGCAGTTCTTC. Residues: CASSLKLNNEQFF.